A selection of T cell receptor beta chains follows, all from one sample in a study of blood T cell repertoires in COVID-19. Sequencing was performed with immunoSEQ multiplex PCR; in TCRdb, only in-frame clones are kept and a portion is missing. The table shows some 220,000 clones, with approximately 80% occurring only once. Sequencing was carried out using peripheral blood. The receptors come from a human donor in a cohort sampled during active COVID-19. CDR3s include the opening cysteine and the closing phenylalanine or tryptophan. A D gene is named only where the DNA matches it firmly. Clone size appears in some rows only: once, few, many, or a class for an expanded clone.

NA	TRBV10-3	NA	TRBJ2-7	TGTGCCACCCCGAGGCTGTACGAGCAGTACTTC	CATPRLYEQYF
NA	TRBV27	once	TRBJ2-3	TGTGCCAGCAGTCTACTCACCACAGATACGCAGTATTTT	CASSLLTTDTQYF
TRBD2	TRBV7-9	NA	TRBJ2-5	TGTGCCAGCATCCGTGCGGGAGAAGAGACCCAGTACTTC	CASIRAGEETQYF
NA	TRBV10-3	NA	TRBJ1-6	TGTGCCACCGGGGAGGATTATAATTCACCCCTCCACTTT	CATGEDYNSPLHF
TRBD1	TRBV27	NA	TRBJ1-6	TGTGCCAGCAACAGGGGGCAGAATTCACCCCTCCACTTT	CASNRGQNSPLHF
NA	TRBV4-3	NA	TRBJ2-5	TGCGCCAGCAGCCAAGTTTACGGACTGGAAGAAGAGACCCAGTACTTC	CASSQVYGLEEETQYF
NA	TRBV28	many	TRBJ1-1	TGTGCCAGCAGTTTTTTCTTCACTGAAGCTTTCTTT	CASSFFFTEAFF
TRBD1	TRBV18	NA	TRBJ2-7	TGTGCCAGCTCACCAAGTCGGGACAGAACTTACGAGCAGTACTTC	CASSPSRDRTYEQYF
TRBD1	TRBV29-1	once	TRBJ2-1	TGCAGCGTTGCCGGGACAGGGGGCTACAATGAGCAGTTCTTC	CSVAGTGGYNEQFF
TRBD1	TRBV13	many	TRBJ2-7	TGTGCCAGCAGCGAGGGACAGGGGGCTTACGAGCAGTACTTC	CASSEGQGAYEQYF
NA	TRBV4-1	NA	TRBJ2-7	TGCGCCAGCAGCCAAGGTCGTTACATCTCCTACGAGCAGTACTTC	CASSQGRYISYEQYF
NA	TRBV7-2	NA	TRBJ1-1	TGTGCCAGCAGCTTACAGGGAGGCGCTGAAGCTTTCTTT	CASSLQGGAEAFF
TRBD1	TRBV24-1	NA	TRBJ2-5	TGTGCCACCAGTGAACAGGGGGCGACGGGGGAGACCCAGTACTTC	CATSEQGATGETQYF
NA	TRBV7-9	NA	TRBJ2-1	TGTGCCAGCAGCCCCGACGACTTGGTTTTCGATGAGCAGTTCTTC	CASSPDDLVFDEQFF
NA	TRBV11-2	NA	TRBJ1-4	TGTGCCAGCAGCTTAGAACAAGTCTTCGGAGGGAGGCTTGAAAAACTGTTTTTT	CASSLEQVFGGRLEKLFF
TRBD2	TRBV15	NA	TRBJ2-1	TGTGCCACCAGCAGAGAAAGGACTAGCGGGAGGGCCGACTTCAATGAGCAGTTCTTC	CATSRERTSGRADFNEQFF
TRBD2	TRBV4-2	NA	TRBJ2-3	TGTGCCAGCAGCTTTAGGACTAGCGGCGGGGCAGATACGCAGTATTTT	CASSFRTSGGADTQYF
NA	TRBV7-9	NA	TRBJ1-1	TGTGCCAGCAGCTTGACCTACAGGGTCGGTGGGGCTTTCTTT	CASSLTYRVGGAFF
NA	TRBV7-9	NA	TRBJ1-1	TGTGCCAGCAGCTTTTCGAGGACTGAAGCTTTCTTT	CASSFSRTEAFF
NA	TRBV28	NA	TRBJ1-5	TGTGCCAGCAGATTGACAGACCCCAATCAGCCCCAGCATTTT	CASRLTDPNQPQHF
TRBD1	TRBV9	NA	TRBJ1-6	TGTGCCAGCAGCCTGGGGACAGCTACTAATAATTCACCCCTCCACTTT	CASSLGTATNNSPLHF
NA	TRBV19	NA	TRBJ1-1	TGTGCCAGTAGTATAGCCGCGGGGGGAACTGAAGCTTTCTTT	CASSIAAGGTEAFF
NA	TRBV5-4	few	TRBJ1-1	TGTGCCAGCAGCCCGGGGAGCATGAACACTGAAGCTTTCTTT	CASSPGSMNTEAFF
NA	TRBV9	NA	TRBJ1-1	TGTGCCAGCAGCCCCAACGTGGGAGACACTGAAGCTTTCTTT	CASSPNVGDTEAFF
NA	TRBV4-3	few	TRBJ1-3	TGCGCCAGCAGCCAAGATTGGTGGGGGCCTGGAAACACCATATATTTT	CASSQDWWGPGNTIYF
TRBD1	TRBV5-1	NA	TRBJ1-4	TGCGCCAGCAAGCTTGGGACAGGGGATGAAAAACTGTTTTTT	CASKLGTGDEKLFF
NA	TRBV20-1	NA	TRBJ1-4	TGCAGTGCTAGCCAGGAAAAACTGTTTTTT	CSASQEKLFF
NA	TRBV6-6	NA	TRBJ2-7	TGTGCCAGCAGTTCACCCAGGGGACGGGAGCAGTACTTC	CASSSPRGREQYF